The subject of this entry is one TCR beta chain. Antigen unknown. This entry belongs to a study of long-term antiretroviral therapy in people with HIV. Overall study findings and caveats: ART adherence, viral resistance and therapy changes were not recorded.

A v3.0 immunoSEQ assay was performed at survey level. Generated by immunoSEQ multiplex PCR, the TCRdb table keeps only in-frame clones and is missing some. In the table there are 25,000 to 35,000 clones, about nine tenths of which are singletons. V was pared by 3 bases and J by 9 bases, with 6 bases of the junction left unmatched. This CDR3 contains 15 residues. The germline V gene encodes CDR1 SGHRS and CDR2 YFSETQ. The genes are TRBV5-1 and TRBJ2-1; 13 bases match TRBD2. This sequence originates from a man over 45 with HIV. This sample comprised unsorted PBMCs, obtained 3.2 years before starting antiretroviral therapy. CDR3 loop: CASSSLAGGPAEQFF. In DNA form, the CDR3 reads TGCGCCAGCAGCTCACTAGCGGGAGGGCCCGCTGAGCAGTTCTTC.